This T cell receptor (beta chain) was profiled in a study of cytomegalovirus exposure and HLA in healthy donors. Study-level background: Of the donors genotyped, approximately 410 in all, around 76% fell in the Caucasian-associated ancestry cluster. Findings and caveats of the study: V- and J-gene trimming in TCR beta was tied to a missense DCLRE1C variant by an analysis performed later. By HLA locus, TCR association rates varied in a later analysis, with DRB1 showing the most and HLA-C the fewest.

Concerning this clone: As yet, its antigen is unknown.

Vbeta (60) and Jbeta (13) primers were used in the PCR. Method: immunoSEQ multiplex PCR; TCRdb's copy keeps in-frame clones and lacks some. Among about 110,000 clones listed, about 85% were seen once. The sample comprised PBMCs. The origin of this receptor is a man under 40 in good health and CMV-seronegative.

The CDR3 DNA follows: TGCGCCAGCAGCTTGGCCTCGGTGACAGACAATGAGCAGTTCTTC. This encodes CASSLASVTDNEQFF. This chain uses TRBV5-1 with TRBJ2-1, with a possible D match to TRBD1 (5 bases). V was clipped by 0 bases and J by 5 bases, with 12 bases between them. Germline CDR1 SGHRS, CDR2 YFSETQ. The CDR3 extends over 15 amino acids.